Listed here is a single TCR beta chain. The antigen remains unidentified. The record originates from a study of PD-1 blockade in mismatch repair-deficient tumors. Study conclusions and caveats: Tumor-resident clones, often undetectable pretreatment in blood, expanded then contracted after pembrolizumab.

Profiling relied on immunoSEQ multiplex PCR, and the TCRdb table lists in-frame clones only, not all of them. The table records fewer than 45,000 clones, roughly 84% of them present only once. The germline gives CDR1 SGHTA, CDR2 FQGNSA. The CDR3 consists of 14 residues. V was trimmed by 1 base and J by 3 bases, leaving 10 bases between them. Specimen: peripheral blood, collected 75 to 85 weeks after starting pembrolizumab. The sequence was obtained from an adult with mismatch repair-deficient cancer. The gene calls are TRBV7-2 and TRBJ2-7; D is perhaps TRBD2 (6 bases). The CDR3 sequence is CASSLGGMGYEQYF. The DNA of the CDR3 is TGTGCCAGCAGCTTAGGCGGGATGGGCTACGAGCAGTACTTC. The complete variable domain, with remaining parts taken from reference TRBV7-2 and TRBJ2-7, reads GAGVSQSPSNKVTEKGKDVELRCDPISGHTALYWYRQSLGQGLEFLIYFQGNSAPDKSGLPSDRFSAERTGGSVSTLTIQRTQQEDSAVYLCASSLGGMGYEQYFGPGTRLTVT.